This T cell receptor (gamma chain) was profiled in a study of γδ T cells in repeated Plasmodium falciparum infection. Germline V lookup: CDR1 GITISATS, CDR2 ISYDGTV (reference sequence). This CDR3 has 17 amino acids. This clone was counted a few times. A single base is all that separates this from a far larger clone, so a read error is likely. The sample carries other DNA sequences with the same CDR3. TCRdb called clones anew from the multiplex PCR reads with CATT. The table shows some 30,000 gamma-chain clones, with more than 1.4% occurring only once. Vgamma9/Vdelta2+ and Vdelta2-negative gammadelta T cells were flow-sorted from PBMC for bulk sequencing.

The clonotype comes from a pool of human donors (malaria-infected and uninfected, not separated). The source material was gamma-delta T cells from blood. V gene TRGV9 combines with J gene TRGJP. TCRdb offers no J gene call, so here the DNA was matched to germline to obtain one. The CDR3 protein is CALWEVKLVLGKKIKVF. The DNA of the CDR3 is TGTGCCTTGTGGGAGGTGAAGTTAGTGTTGGGCAAAAAGATCAAGGTATTT.